The next 7 T cell receptor beta chains were all read from a single sample in a study of OX40 agonist ivuxolimab in advanced cancers. Method: immunoSEQ multiplex PCR; TCRdb's copy keeps in-frame clones and lacks some. Among roughly 98,000 clones listed, about 79% were seen once. Sequencing was performed on CD4+ or CD8+ T cells sorted from blood, taken in a trial of the OX40 agonist ivuxolimab. The receptors were sampled from an adult with an advanced solid tumor such as melanoma, head and neck, liver or kidney cancer.

J is TRBJ1-5 and V is TRBV6-1, with D tentatively TRBD1 (5 bases). V lost 7 bases and J 2 bases, leaving 12 bases between the germline ends. This CDR3 is 14 amino acids long. Germline V gene lookup returns CDR1 MNHNS and CDR2 SASEGT. In nucleotides, the CDR3 is TGTGCCAGCAACGAACAAGGGGGCAATCAGCCCCAGCATTTT. Protein product: CASNEQGGNQPQHF.

V is TRBV10-3 and J is TRBJ1-3, with unresolved D. V gave up 6 bases and J gave up 0 bases, with 15 bases separating them. The CDR3 runs to 16 residues. The germline V gene has CDR1 ENHRY and CDR2 SYGVKD. In DNA, the CDR3 is TGTGCCATCAGCTTGGGTGCGGCGCGCTCTGGAAACACCATATATTTT. It is translated as CAISLGAARSGNTIYF.

The chain links TRBV28 to TRBJ2-7, with TRBD1 as a possible D gene (5 bases). Germline CDR1 is MDHEN and CDR2 is SYDVKM. Trimming left V 5 bases short and J 4 bases short, with 18 bases between. The CDR3 totals 15 residues. This chain's CDR3 is CASSLQGGRAYEQYF. The CDR3 nucleotides are TGTGCCAGCAGTCTACAAGGTGGCAGGGCTTACGAGCAGTACTTC.

The chain has TRBV27 and TRBJ2-5, with D perhaps TRBD1 (6 bases). Per germline, CDR1 MNHEY and CDR2 SMNVEV (reference sequence). The CDR3 has 14 amino acids. V was trimmed by 6 bases and J by 4 bases, leaving 15 bases between them. DNA for the CDR3: TGTGCCAGCAGCCAGGGGCCCCGAACAGAGACCCAGTACTTC. It translates to CASSQGPRTETQYF.

The V and J genes are TRBV7-9 and TRBJ1-2; no definite D call. Trimming took 5 bases from V and 2 from J, leaving 12 bases between them. Germline V gene data show CDR1 as SEHNR and CDR2 as FQNEAQ (reference sequence). This CDR3 is built from 14 residues. The CDR3 loop is CASSLPGRNYGYTF. For the CDR3, the DNA is TGTGCCAGCAGCCTCCCGGGCAGAAACTATGGCTACACCTTC.

The CDR3 region has the DNA TGTGCCAGTAGTCAATACACTGAAGCTTTCTTT. Its protein is CASSQYTEAFF. This sequence joins TRBV19 and TRBJ1-1; unclear D gene. V lost 5 bases, J lost 3 bases, and 4 bases lay in between. This CDR3 is 11 amino acids long. The germline V gene has CDR1 LNHDA and CDR2 SQIVND (reference sequence).

The chain couples TRBV15 to TRBJ2-7; the D gene is possibly TRBD1 (5 bases). Germline V gene sequence: CDR1 LNHNV, CDR2 YYDKDF (reference sequence). V was cut by 0 bases and J by 4 bases, with 13 bases left in between. There are 15 residues in the CDR3. The CDR3 region is CATSRDRQTPYEQYF. For the CDR3, the DNA is TGTGCCACCAGCAGAGATCGACAGACCCCTTACGAGCAGTACTTC. Variable domain in full (rest from reference TRBV15 and TRBJ2-7): DAMVIQNPRYQVTQFGKPVTLSCSQTLNHNVMYWYQQKSSQAPKLLFHYYDKDFNNEADTPDNFQSRRPNTSFCFLDIRSPGLGDTAMYLCATSRDRQTPYEQYFGPGTRLTVT.